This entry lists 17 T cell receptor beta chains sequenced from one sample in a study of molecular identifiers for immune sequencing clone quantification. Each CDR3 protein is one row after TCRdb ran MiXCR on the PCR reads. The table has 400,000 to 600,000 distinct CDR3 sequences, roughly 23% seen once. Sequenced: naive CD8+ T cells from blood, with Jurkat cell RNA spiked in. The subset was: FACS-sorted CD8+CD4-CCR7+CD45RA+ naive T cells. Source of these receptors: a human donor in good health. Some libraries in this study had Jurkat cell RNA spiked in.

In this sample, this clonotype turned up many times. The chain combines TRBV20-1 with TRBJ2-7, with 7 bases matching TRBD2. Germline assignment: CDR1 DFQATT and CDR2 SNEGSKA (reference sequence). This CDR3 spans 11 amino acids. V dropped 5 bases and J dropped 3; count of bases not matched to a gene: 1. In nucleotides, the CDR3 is TGCAGTGCTCGGGACTACTACGAGCAGTACTTC. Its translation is CSARDYYEQYF.

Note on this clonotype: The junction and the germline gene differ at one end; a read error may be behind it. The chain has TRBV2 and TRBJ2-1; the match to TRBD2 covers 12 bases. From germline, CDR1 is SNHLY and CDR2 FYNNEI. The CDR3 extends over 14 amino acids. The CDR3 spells CASIELAGGNEQFF. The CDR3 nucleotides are TGTGCCAGCATTGAACTAGCGGGAGGAAATGAGCAGTTCTTC.

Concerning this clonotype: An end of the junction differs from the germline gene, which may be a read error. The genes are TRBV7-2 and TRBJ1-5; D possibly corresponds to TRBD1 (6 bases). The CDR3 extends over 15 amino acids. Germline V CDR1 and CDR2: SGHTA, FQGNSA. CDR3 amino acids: CAGSIGGSGFQPQHF. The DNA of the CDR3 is TGTGCCGGCAGCATCGGGGGCTCAGGATTCCAGCCCCAGCATTTT.

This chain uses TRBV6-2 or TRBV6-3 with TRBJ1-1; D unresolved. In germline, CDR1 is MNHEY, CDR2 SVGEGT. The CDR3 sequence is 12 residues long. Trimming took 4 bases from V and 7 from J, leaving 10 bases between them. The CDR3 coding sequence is TGTGCCAGCAGTTTCTCGTCGGGTGAAGCTTTCTTT. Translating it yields CASSFSSGEAFF.

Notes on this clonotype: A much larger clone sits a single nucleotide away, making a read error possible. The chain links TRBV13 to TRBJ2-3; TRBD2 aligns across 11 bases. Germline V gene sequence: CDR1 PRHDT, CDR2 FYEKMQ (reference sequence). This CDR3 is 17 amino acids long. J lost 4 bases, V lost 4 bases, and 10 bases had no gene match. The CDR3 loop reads CASSSWTSGPSADTQYF. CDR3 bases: TGTGCCAGCAGCTCATGGACTAGCGGGCCTAGCGCAGATACGCAGTATTTT.

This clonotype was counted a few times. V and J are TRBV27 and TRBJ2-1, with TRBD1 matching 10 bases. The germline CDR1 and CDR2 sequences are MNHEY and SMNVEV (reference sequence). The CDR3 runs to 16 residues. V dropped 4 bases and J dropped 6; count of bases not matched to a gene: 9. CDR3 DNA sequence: TGTGCCAGCAGTTACCCCTTAGACAGGGGGCCCAATGAGCAGTTCTTC. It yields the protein CASSYPLDRGPNEQFF.

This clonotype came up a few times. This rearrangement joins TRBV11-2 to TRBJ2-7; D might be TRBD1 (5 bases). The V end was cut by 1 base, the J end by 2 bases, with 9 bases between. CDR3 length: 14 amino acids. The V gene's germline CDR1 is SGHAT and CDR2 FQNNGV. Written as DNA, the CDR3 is TGTGCCAGCAGCTTAGTCCCGACAGCCTACGAGCAGTACTTC. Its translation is CASSLVPTAYEQYF.

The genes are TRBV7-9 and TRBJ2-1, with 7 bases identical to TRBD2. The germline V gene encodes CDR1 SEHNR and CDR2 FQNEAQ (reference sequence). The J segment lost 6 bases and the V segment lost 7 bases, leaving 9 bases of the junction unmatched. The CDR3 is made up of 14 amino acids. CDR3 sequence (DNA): TGTGCCAGCATCTCTACGCGGGAGATCAATGAGCAGTTCTTC. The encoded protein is CASISTREINEQFF.

In DNA, the CDR3 is TGTGCCTGGAGTGTCTACGGGGGGAGATACGAGCAGTACTTC. This encodes CAWSVYGGRYEQYF. V usage is TRBV30 and J usage is TRBJ2-7; 7 bases match TRBD2. The CDR3 covers 14 residues. Germline assignment: CDR1 GTSNPN and CDR2 SVGIG (reference sequence). Losses at the gene ends were 0 bases for V and 4 bases for J; bases not matched to a gene: 6. The entire variable domain, with the rest obtained from reference TRBV30 and TRBJ2-7, is as follows: SQTIHQWPATLVQPVGSPLSLECTVEGTSNPNLYWYRQAAGRGLQLLFYSVGIGQISSEVPQNLSASRPQDRQFILSSKKLLLSDSGFYLCAWSVYGGRYEQYFGPGTRLTVT.

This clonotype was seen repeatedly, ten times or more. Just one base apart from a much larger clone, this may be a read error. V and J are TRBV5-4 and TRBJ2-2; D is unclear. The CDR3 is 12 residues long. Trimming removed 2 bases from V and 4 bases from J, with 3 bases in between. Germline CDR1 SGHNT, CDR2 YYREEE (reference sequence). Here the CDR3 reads CASSFVTGELFF. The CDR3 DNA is TGTGCCAGCAGCTTTGTCACCGGGGAGCTGTTTTTT. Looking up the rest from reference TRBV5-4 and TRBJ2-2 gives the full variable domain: ETGVTQSPTHLIKTRGQQVTLRCSSQSGHNTVSWYQQALGQGPQFIFQYYREEENGRGNFPPRFSGLQFPNYSSELNVNALELDDSALYLCASSFVTGELFFGEGSRLTVL.

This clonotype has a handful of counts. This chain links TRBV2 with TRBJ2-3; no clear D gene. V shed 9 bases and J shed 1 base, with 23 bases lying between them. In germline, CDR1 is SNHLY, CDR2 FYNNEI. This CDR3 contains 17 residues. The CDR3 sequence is CARNRVGGSMGTDTQYF. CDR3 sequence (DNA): TGTGCCAGAAATCGAGTGGGTGGATCAATGGGCACAGATACGCAGTATTTT.

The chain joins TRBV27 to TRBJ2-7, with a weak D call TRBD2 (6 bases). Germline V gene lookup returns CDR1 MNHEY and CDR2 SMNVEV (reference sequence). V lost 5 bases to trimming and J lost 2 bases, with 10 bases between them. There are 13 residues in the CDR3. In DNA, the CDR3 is TGTGCCAGCAGTGTAGCGGCCACCTACGAGCAGTACTTC. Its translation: CASSVAATYEQYF.

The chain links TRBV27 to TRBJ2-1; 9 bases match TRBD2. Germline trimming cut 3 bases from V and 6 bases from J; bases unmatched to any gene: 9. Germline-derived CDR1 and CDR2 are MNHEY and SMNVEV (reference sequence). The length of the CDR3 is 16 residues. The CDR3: CASSLAGTSPFNEQFF. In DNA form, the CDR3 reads TGTGCCAGCAGTTTGGCCGGGACTAGCCCCTTCAATGAGCAGTTCTTC.

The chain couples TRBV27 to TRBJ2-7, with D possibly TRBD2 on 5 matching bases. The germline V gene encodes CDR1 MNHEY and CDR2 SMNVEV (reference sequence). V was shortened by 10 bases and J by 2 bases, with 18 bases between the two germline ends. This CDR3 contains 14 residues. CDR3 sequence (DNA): TGTGCCACGGGGATGGCAGGCTCGGCCTACGAGCAGTACTTC. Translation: CATGMAGSAYEQYF.

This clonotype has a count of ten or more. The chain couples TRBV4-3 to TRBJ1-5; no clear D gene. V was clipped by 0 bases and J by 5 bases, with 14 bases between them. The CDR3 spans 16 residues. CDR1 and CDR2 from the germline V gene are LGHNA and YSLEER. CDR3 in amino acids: CASSQDYTALYQPQHF. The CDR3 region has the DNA TGCGCCAGCAGCCAAGATTATACAGCTCTTTATCAGCCCCAGCATTTT.

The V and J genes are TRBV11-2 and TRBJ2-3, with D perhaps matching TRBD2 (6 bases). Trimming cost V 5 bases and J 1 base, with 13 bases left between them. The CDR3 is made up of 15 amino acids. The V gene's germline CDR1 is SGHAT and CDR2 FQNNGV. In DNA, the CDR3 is TGTGCCAGCAGCCGCGGGACTGGGGGCACAGATACGCAGTATTTT. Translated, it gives CASSRGTGGTDTQYF.

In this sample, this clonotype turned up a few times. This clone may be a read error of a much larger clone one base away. As DNA, the CDR3 is TGTGCCATCAGTGGAGGGCAGGGACCCGATACGCAGTATTTT. This codes for CAISGGQGPDTQYF. The V and J genes are TRBV10-3 and TRBJ2-3; D is tentatively TRBD1 or TRBD2 (5 bases each). CDR1 ENHRY and CDR2 SYGVKD come from the germline V gene. Trimming stripped 4 bases from V and 6 bases from J, with 14 bases between. CDR3 length: 14 amino acids.